This entry lists 5 T cell receptor beta chains sequenced from one sample in a study of beta chain features in type 1 diabetes. Every bit of the isolated RNA underwent reverse transcription, so sequencing read expressed TCRB transcripts. The assay was immunoSEQ multiplex PCR, and TCRdb's table has in-frame clones only and misses some. The sample lists about 140,000 clones, around a tenth occurring once. Sequenced material: central memory CD4+ T cells from blood. These receptors all stem from a woman between 35 and 50 years old in good health.

This clone has just a few counts. This chain links TRBV11-2 with TRBJ1-6; D gene uncertain. Deletions cut 6 bases from V and 0 bases from J, with 12 bases between. Germline values: CDR1 SGHAT, CDR2 FQNNGV. This CDR3 has 16 residues. The CDR3: CASRHDKSSYNSPLHF. Here the CDR3 DNA reads TGTGCCAGCAGACACGACAAGAGCTCCTATAATTCACCCCTCCACTTT.

This sequence joins TRBV11-2 and TRBJ1-1, with 7 bases aligning to TRBD1. V shed 1 base, J shed 4 bases, and the junction held 9 bases outside the gene matches. Germline V gives CDR1 SGHAT, CDR2 FQNNGV. This CDR3 comprises 16 residues. This chain's CDR3 is CASSLVTGLIPTEAFF. The CDR3 DNA follows: TGTGCCAGCAGCTTAGTGACAGGGTTAATCCCCACTGAAGCTTTCTTT.

There are a few counts of this clone. The chain uses TRBV18 and TRBJ1-6; 7 nucleotides align to TRBD1. The CDR3 length is 14 residues. The trim removed 4 bases at V and 10 bases at J, leaving 7 bases unmatched. Germline V gene data show CDR1 as KGHSH and CDR2 as LQKENI. The CDR3 DNA follows: TGTGCCAGCTCACTAGAACACAGGGGCTCACCCCTCCACTTT. This sequence encodes CASSLEHRGSPLHF.

This clone was detected a few times. V is TRBV14 and J is TRBJ2-5, with TRBD1 as a possible D gene (6 bases). The CDR3 is made up of 13 amino acids. V lost 2 bases and J lost 14, with 18 bases in between. Germline V lookup: CDR1 SGHDN, CDR2 FVKESK. Written as DNA, the CDR3 is TGTGCCAGCAGCCAACCGACAGGCTTAGGTGTCTACTTC. It yields the protein CASSQPTGLGVYF.

J is TRBJ1-2 and V is TRBV6-1; 7 bases are a match to TRBD1. V shed 7 bases and J 7 bases; nucleotides not matched to a gene: 12. From germline, CDR1 is MNHNS and CDR2 SASEGT. The CDR3 contains 14 residues. The CDR3 loop reads CASNLDRVVVGYTF. DNA of the CDR3: TGTGCCAGCAACCTCGACAGGGTCGTTGTTGGCTACACCTTC.